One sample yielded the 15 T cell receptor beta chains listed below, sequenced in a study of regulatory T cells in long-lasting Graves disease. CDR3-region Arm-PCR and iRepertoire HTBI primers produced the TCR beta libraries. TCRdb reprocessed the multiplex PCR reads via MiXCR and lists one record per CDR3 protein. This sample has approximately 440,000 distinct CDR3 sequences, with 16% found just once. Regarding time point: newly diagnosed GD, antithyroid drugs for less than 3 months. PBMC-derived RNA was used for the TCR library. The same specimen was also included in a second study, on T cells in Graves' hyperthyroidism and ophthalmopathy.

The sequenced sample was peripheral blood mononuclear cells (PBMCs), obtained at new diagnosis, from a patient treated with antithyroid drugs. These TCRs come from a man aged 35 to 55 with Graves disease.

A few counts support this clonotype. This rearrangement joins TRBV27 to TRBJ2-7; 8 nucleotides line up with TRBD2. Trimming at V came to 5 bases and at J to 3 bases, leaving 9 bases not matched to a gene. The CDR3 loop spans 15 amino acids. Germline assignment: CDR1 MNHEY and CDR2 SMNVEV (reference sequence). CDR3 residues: CASSQTGGPGYEQYF. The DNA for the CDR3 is TGTGCCAGCAGTCAAACGGGAGGGCCGGGCTACGAGCAGTACTTC.

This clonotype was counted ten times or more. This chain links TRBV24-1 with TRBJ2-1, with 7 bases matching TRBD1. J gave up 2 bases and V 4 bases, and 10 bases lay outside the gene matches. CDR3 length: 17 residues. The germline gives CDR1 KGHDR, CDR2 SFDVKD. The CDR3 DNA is TGTGCCACCAGTGACCCCGGGACAGTCCGGCCCTACAATGAGCAGTTCTTC. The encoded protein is CATSDPGTVRPYNEQFF.

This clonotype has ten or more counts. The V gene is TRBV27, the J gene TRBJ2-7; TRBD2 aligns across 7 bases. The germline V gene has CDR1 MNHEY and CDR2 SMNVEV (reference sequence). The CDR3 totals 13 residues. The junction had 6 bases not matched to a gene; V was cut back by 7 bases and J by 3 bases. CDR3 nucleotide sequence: TGTGCCAGCAAAGGCGGGAGAGGCTACGAGCAGTACTTC. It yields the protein CASKGGRGYEQYF.

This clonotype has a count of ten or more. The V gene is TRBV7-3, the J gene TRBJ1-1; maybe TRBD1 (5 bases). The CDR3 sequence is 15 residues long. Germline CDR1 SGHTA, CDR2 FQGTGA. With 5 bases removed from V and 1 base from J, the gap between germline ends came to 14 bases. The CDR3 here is CASSLAGHRNTEAFF. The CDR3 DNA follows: TGTGCCAGCAGCCTGGCAGGGCATCGGAACACTGAAGCTTTCTTT.

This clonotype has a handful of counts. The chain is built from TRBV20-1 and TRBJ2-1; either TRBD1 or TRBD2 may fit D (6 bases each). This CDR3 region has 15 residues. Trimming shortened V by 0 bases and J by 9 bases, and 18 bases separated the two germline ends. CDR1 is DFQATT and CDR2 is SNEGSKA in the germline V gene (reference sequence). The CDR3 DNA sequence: TGCAGTGCTAGAGACACGGGGGCAGGGTTGAGTGAGCAGTTCTTC. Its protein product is CSARDTGAGLSEQFF.

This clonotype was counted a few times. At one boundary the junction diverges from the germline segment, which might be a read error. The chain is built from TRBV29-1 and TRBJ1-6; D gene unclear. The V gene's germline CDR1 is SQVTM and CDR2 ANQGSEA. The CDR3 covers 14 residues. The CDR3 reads CSVQEVGTNSPLHF. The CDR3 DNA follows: TGCAGCGTTCAAGAGGTTGGAACCAATTCACCCCTCCACTTT.

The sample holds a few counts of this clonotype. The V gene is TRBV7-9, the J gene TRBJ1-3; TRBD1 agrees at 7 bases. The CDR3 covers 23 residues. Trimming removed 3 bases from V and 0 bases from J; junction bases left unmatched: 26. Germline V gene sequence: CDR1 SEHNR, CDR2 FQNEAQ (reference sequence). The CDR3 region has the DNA TGTGCCAGCAGCTTGTATAGGGACAGCATCTCTACCACGCAAACCCACTCTGGAAACACCATATATTTT. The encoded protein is CASSLYRDSISTTQTHSGNTIYF.

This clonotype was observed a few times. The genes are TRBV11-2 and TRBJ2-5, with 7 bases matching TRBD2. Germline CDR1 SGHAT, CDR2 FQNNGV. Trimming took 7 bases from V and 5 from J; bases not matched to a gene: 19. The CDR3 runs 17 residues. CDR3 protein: CASNPRGRGAGRETQYF. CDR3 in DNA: TGTGCCAGCAACCCCCGGGGGAGGGGCGCGGGGAGGGAGACCCAGTACTTC.

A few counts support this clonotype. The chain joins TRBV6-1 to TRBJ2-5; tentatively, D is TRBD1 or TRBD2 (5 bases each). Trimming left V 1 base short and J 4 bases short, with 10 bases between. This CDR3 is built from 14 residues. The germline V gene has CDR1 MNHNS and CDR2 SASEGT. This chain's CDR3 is CASSEGFGGETQYF. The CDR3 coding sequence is TGTGCCAGCAGTGAAGGTTTTGGGGGAGAGACCCAGTACTTC.

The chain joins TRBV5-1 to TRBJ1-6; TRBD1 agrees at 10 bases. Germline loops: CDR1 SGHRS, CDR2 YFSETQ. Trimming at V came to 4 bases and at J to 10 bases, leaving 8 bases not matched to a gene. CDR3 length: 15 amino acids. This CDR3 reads CASSPGRDRGSPLHF. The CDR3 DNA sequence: TGCGCCAGCAGCCCGGGCCGGGACAGGGGCTCACCCCTCCACTTT.

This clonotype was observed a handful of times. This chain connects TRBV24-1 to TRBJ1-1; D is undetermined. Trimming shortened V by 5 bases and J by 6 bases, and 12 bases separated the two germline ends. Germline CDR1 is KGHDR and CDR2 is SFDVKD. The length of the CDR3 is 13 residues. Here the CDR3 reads CATSGEGASEAFF. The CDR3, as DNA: TGTGCCACCAGTGGGGAGGGAGCGTCTGAAGCTTTCTTT.

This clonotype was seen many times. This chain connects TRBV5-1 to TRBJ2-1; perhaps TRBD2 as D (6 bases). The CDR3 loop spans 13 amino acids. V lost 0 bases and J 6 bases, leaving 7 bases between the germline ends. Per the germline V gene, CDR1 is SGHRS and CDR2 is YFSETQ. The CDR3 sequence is CASSLGTTNEQFF. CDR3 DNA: TGCGCCAGCAGCTTGGGGACTACCAATGAGCAGTTCTTC.

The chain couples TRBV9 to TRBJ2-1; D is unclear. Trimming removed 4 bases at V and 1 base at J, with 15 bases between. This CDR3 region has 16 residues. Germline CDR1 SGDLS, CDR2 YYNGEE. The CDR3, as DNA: TGTGCCAGCAGCCCTCGGGCAAGTGGGTCCTACAATGAGCAGTTCTTC. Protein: CASSPRASGSYNEQFF. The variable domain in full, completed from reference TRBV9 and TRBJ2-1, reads DSGVTQTPKHLITATGQRVTLRCSPRSGDLSVYWYQQSLDQGLQFLIQYYNGEERAKGNILERFSAQQFPDLHSELNLSSLELGDSALYFCASSPRASGSYNEQFFGPGTRLTVL.

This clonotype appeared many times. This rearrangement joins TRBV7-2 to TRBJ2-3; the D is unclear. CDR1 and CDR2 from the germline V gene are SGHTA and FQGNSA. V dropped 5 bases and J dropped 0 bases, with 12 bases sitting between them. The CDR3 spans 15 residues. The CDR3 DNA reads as TGTGCCAGCAGCCCCACGGTGACTAGCACAGATACGCAGTATTTT. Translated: CASSPTVTSTDTQYF. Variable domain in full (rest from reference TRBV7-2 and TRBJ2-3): GAGVSQSPSNKVTEKGKDVELRCDPISGHTALYWYRQSLGQGLEFLIYFQGNSAPDKSGLPSDRFSAERTGGSVSTLTIQRTQQEDSAVYLCASSPTVTSTDTQYFGPGTRLTVL.

The CDR3 DNA sequence: TGTGCCAGCATCCAGGGGGCCTTTAATGAGCAGTTCTTC. Its translation: CASIQGAFNEQFF. The V gene is TRBV7-8, the J gene TRBJ2-1, with TRBD1 matching 8 bases. The CDR3 has 13 amino acids. Trimming removed 7 bases from V and 7 bases from J; junction bases left unmatched: 6. Germline V gene data show CDR1 as SGHVS and CDR2 as FQNEAQ.